This T cell receptor (beta chain) was recovered during a study of blood T cell repertoires in COVID-19. The Seattle patients joined while their infection was active and were tracked longitudinally afterward. Sequencing used immunoSEQ multiplex PCR; TCRdb keeps in-frame clones, though not all of them. This sample yields 250,000 to 300,000 clones, of which roughly 92% are seen a single time; about 2.2% belongs to the top ten. This CDR3 spans 13 amino acids. CDR1 SQVTM and CDR2 ANQGSEA come from the germline V gene. Trimming shortened V by 0 bases and J by 3 bases, and 8 bases separated the two germline ends.

The sequence was obtained from a woman aged 30 to 39 with COVID-19, enrolled during active disease. The rearrangement links TRBV29-1 to TRBJ1-1, with D unclear. Sequenced material: peripheral blood. The CDR3 region has the DNA TGCAGCGTTGAAGAACGGAGGGACACTGAAGCTTTCTTT. As protein: CSVEERRDTEAFF.